The 6 T cell receptor beta chains below were found in one sample sequenced in a study of blood T cell repertoires in COVID-19. Here immunoSEQ multiplex PCR was the method, and the copy in TCRdb shows in-frame clones only, minus some. This sample has roughly 280,000 clones, with approximately 86% found just once. The sequenced material came from peripheral blood. The origin of the receptors is a man between 18 and 29 years old with active or convalescent COVID-19.

The genes are TRBV21-1 and TRBJ1-1; the DNA was not used to check the table's D call, TRBD1. TRBV21-1 is described as a pseudogene. The CDR3 contains 13 residues. CDR3 DNA: TGTGCCGTTAGACAGGAGAAGAACACTGAAGCTTTCTTT. Its protein product is CAVRQEKNTEAFF.

This chain joins TRBV7-9 and TRBJ2-5; the D gene is possibly TRBD2 (6 bases). V lost 5 bases to trimming and J lost 5 bases, with 6 bases between them. Germline values: CDR1 SEHNR, CDR2 FQNEAQ (reference sequence). CDR3 size: 11 residues. CDR3 amino acids: CASSRGETQYF. The DNA of the CDR3 is TGTGCCAGCAGCCGGGGGGAGACCCAGTACTTC.

The chain couples TRBV5-1 to TRBJ1-1; the match to TRBD1 covers 7 bases. Per germline, CDR1 SGHRS and CDR2 YFSETQ. This CDR3 contains 15 residues. The V segment lost 2 bases and the J segment 0 bases; nucleotides outside the gene matches: 4. In DNA, the CDR3 is TGCGCCAGCAGCTTCCGGGACAGACTGAACACTGAAGCTTTCTTT. Residues: CASSFRDRLNTEAFF.

The gene calls are TRBV21-1 and TRBJ2-3; TRBD2, the D gene given by the table, was not confirmed from the DNA. TRBV21-1 is a pseudogene locus. The CDR3 length is 22 residues. The CDR3 spells CASSPENLLRGLAGGLTDTQYF. The CDR3 DNA sequence: TGTGCCAGCAGTCCAGAAAACCTGCTTCGAGGACTAGCGGGAGGGCTCACAGATACGCAGTATTTT.

The rearrangement links TRBV14 to TRBJ2-7; possible D gene TRBD2, 6 bases. Germline values: CDR1 SGHDN, CDR2 FVKESK. The ends were cut back, 2 bases at V and 6 bases at J, with 11 bases in the middle. This CDR3 has 13 amino acids. The CDR3 loop reads CASSQSSVFEQYF. The CDR3 DNA reads as TGTGCCAGCAGCCAATCTAGCGTTTTCGAGCAGTACTTC. The full variable domain, completed using reference TRBV14 and TRBJ2-7, is EAGVTQFPSHSVIEKGQTVTLRCDPISGHDNLYWYRRVMGKEIKFLLHFVKESKQDESGMPNNRFLAERTGGTYSTLKVQPAELEDSGVYFCASSQSSVFEQYFGPGTRLTVT.

The chain links TRBV5-4 to TRBJ2-7, with 9 bases lining up with TRBD2. The germline CDR1 and CDR2 sequences are SGHNT and YYREEE (reference sequence). The CDR3 is made up of 14 amino acids. Unmatched junction bases numbered 4, after V lost 4 bases and J lost 2 bases. DNA of the CDR3: TGTGCCAGCAGCCCTAGCGGGGCCGCCTACGAGCAGTACTTC. Amino acid sequence: CASSPSGAAYEQYF.